Reported below is one T cell receptor (beta chain). What it binds is unknown. This specimen comes from a study of cytomegalovirus exposure and HLA in healthy donors. Study-wide results and limits: In vitro testing confirmed a few CMV-associated chains as specific for CMV antigens.

The germline CDR1 and CDR2 sequences are SGHNT and YYREEE (reference sequence). V lost 5 bases and J lost 2; bases outside the gene matches: 8. CDR3 length: 16 amino acids. Use of 60 Vbeta and 13 Jbeta primers characterized the PCR. The repertoire was sequenced with immunoSEQ multiplex PCR; TCRdb's copy has only in-frame clones and lacks some. The sample carries around 220,000 clones, over 65% recorded once. This chain links TRBV5-4 with TRBJ2-1; 9 nucleotides line up with TRBD2. The sample comprised PBMCs. The clonotype originates from a man aged 35-49 years in good health and CMV-seronegative. The CDR3 is CASSFSGGAPYNEQFF. The CDR3 DNA follows: TGTGCCAGCAGTTTTAGCGGGGGAGCCCCCTACAATGAGCAGTTCTTC.